The present T cell receptor beta chain was sequenced within a study of blood T cell repertoires in COVID-19 (dated by TCRdb to the early 2020s). Turning to the overall study: Samples covering the acute and convalescent phases of COVID-19 were provided by collaborators in the United States, Italy and Spain. The prospective study material was composed of cDNA or gDNA derived from T cells, B-cell-depleted T cells, or PBMCs. Subjects who had been exposed to COVID-19, were actively infected with it, or had recovered from it provided the deeply sampled blood TCRbeta repertoires that made up the dataset. The repertoires were released in a freely available public database meant as a resource for research on the immune response to SARS-CoV-2. The samples were drawn from two sources: the first 160 participants of the ongoing ImmuneRACE study, and 1,000 to 1,500 subjects contributed by 6 global collaborators. The sample metadata nearly always contained a de-identified subject ID, COVID-19 status, age in years and sex. HLA class I and class II types, where available, came from metadata supplied by the sample provider rather than from assay-based typing. What the study reported, not specific to this receptor: The quantity of clinical and demographic metadata differed by source and by participant and was supplied without curation.

From cysteine to phenylalanine, the CDR3 is 13 amino acids long. The kept DNA is CDR3 alone, 39 bases in frame from the first base. V is clipped by 2 bases and J by 0 bases, and the sequence between their germline boundaries is 5 bases long. For CDR1 and CDR2, the germline V gene lists SGHDT and YYEEEE. The immunoSEQ Assay, a bias-controlled multiplex PCR, was used to amplify TCRbeta CDR3 regions from genomic DNA. As for the authors' bioinformatics: The number of nucleated cells in each sample was estimated by amplification of reference gene primers within the assay. To quantify the absolute abundance of each unique TCRbeta CDR3 rearrangement, sequence reads were collapsed and filtered. For each sample, productive Simpson clonality was calculated as the square root of Simpson's diversity index over productive rearrangements. This immuneACCESS table, as held by TCRdb, lists in-frame sequences with V and J called but not all clones. Of the missing ones, under half trace to an unresolved V gene in checked studies; the others have no known cause. V and J calls and clone size are given by that table; D and trimming were obtained from the DNA. A total of some 100,000 clones appear in this sample, 80% to 90% of them only once. Of the sample, 6% to 9.5% falls within the top ten clones.

Another Seattle source contributed samples from volunteer blood donors who had recovered from COVID-19. Collaborating institutions collected whole blood in K2EDTA tubes following their own protocols. For TCRbeta analysis, collaborators shipped samples in one of three forms: frozen whole blood, isolated PBMCs, or DNA extracted from either of those sample types. A word on this clone: Which antigen it targets is not known. Base-call qualities are not available, and no considerably larger clone is one nucleotide away.

This TCR was sampled from a man between 70 and 80 years old who had recovered from COVID-19. This receptor chain uses TRBV5-6 and TRBJ1-1; the D gene cannot be named for sure. Sequencing was performed on peripheral blood. The bases are TGTGCCAGCAGCTTCAGGTTGAACACTGAAGCTTTCTTT. Translated, it gives CASSFRLNTEAFF.